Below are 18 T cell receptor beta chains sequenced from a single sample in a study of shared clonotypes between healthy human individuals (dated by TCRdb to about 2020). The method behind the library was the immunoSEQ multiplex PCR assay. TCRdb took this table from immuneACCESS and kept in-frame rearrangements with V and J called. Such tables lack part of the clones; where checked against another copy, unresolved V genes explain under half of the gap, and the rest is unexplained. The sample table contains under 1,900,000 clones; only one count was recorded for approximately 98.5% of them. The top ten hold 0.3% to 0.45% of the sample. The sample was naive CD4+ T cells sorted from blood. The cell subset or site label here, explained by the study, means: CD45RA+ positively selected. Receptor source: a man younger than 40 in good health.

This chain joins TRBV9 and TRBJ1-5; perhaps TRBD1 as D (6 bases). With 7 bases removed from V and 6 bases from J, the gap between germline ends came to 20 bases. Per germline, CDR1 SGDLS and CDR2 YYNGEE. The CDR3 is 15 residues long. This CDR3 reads CASGGTGSLGQPQHF. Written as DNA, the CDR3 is TGTGCCAGCGGGGGAACAGGGAGTCTGGGTCAGCCCCAGCATTTT.

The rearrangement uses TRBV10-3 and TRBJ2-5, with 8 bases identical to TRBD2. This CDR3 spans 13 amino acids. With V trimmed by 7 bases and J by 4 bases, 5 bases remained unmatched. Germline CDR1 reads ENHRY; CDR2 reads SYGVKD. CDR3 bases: TGTGCCATCAACGAAGCGGGAGTAGAGACCCAGTACTTC. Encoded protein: CAINEAGVETQYF.

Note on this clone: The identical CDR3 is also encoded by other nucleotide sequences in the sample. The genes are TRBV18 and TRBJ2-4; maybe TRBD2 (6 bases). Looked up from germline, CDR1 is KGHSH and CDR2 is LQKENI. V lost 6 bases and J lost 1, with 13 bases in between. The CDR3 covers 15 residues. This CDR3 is CASSPSGRAKNIQYF. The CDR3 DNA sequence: TGTGCCAGCTCCCCCTCTGGGAGGGCCAAAAACATTCAGTACTTC. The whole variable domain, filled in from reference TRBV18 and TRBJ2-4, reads NAGVMQNPRHLVRRRGQEARLRCSPMKGHSHVYWYRQLPEEGLKFMVYLQKENIIDESGMPKERFSAEFPKEGPSILRIQQVVRGDSAAYFCASSPSGRAKNIQYFGAGTRLSVL.

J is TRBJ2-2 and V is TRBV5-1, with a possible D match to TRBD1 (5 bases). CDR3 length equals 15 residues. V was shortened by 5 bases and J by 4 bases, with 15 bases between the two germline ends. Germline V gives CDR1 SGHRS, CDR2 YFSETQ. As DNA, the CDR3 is TGCGCCAGCAGAGGGGCCGTTTCGGGCACCGGGGAGCTGTTTTTT. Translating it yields CASRGAVSGTGELFF.

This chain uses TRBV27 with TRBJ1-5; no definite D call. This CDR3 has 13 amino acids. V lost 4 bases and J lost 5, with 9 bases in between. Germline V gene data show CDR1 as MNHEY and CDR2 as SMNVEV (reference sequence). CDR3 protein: CASSWNGHQPQHF. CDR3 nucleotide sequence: TGTGCCAGCAGTTGGAACGGACATCAGCCCCAGCATTTT.

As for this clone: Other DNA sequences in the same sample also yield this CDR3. CDR3 sequence reads: CASSPRVGYTF. CDR3 coding DNA: TGTGCCAGCAGCCCCCGGGTGGGCTACACCTTC. The V call is TRBV7-9, the J call TRBJ1-2; D uncertain. Trimming removed 5 bases at V and 8 bases at J, with 9 bases between. There are 11 residues in the CDR3. Germline V CDR1 and CDR2: SEHNR, FQNEAQ (reference sequence).

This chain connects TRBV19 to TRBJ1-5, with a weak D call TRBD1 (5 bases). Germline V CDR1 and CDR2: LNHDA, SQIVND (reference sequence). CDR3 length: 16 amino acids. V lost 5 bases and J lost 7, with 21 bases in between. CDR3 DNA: TGTGCCAGTAGTTCAGGGCAGTTCAGGCTTGGACAGCCCCAGCATTTT. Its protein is CASSSGQFRLGQPQHF.

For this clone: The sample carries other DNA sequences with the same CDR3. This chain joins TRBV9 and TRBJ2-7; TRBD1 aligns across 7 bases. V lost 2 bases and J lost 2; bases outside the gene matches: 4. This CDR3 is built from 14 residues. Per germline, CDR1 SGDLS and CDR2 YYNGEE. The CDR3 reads CASSVGTEAYEQYF. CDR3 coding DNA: TGTGCCAGCAGCGTCGGGACAGAAGCCTACGAGCAGTACTTC.

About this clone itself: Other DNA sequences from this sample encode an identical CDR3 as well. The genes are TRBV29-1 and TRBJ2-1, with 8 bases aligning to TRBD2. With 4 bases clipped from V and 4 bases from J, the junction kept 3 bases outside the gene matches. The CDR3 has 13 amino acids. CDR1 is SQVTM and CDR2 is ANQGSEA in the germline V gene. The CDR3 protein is CSVGLAGYNEQFF. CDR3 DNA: TGCAGCGTTGGATTAGCGGGGTACAATGAGCAGTTCTTC.

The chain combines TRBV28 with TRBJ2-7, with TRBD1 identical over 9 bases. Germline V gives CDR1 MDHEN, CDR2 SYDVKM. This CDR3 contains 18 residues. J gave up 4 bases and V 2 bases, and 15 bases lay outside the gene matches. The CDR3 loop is CASSLVSIRTGAMYEQYF. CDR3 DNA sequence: TGTGCCAGCAGTTTAGTTTCTATTCGGACAGGGGCTATGTACGAGCAGTACTTC.

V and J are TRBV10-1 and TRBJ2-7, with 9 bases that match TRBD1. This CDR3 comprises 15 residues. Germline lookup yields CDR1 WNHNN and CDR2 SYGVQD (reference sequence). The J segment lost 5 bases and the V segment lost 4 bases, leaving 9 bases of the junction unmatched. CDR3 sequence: CASSGRTGAGNEQYF. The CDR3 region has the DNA TGCGCCAGCAGTGGTAGGACAGGGGCCGGGAACGAGCAGTACTTC.

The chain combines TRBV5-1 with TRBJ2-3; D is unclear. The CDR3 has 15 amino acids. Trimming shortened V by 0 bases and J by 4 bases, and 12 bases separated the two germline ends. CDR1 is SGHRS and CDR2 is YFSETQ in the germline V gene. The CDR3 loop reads CASSLDGIGSDTQYF. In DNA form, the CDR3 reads TGCGCCAGCAGCTTGGATGGGATTGGGTCAGATACGCAGTATTTT.

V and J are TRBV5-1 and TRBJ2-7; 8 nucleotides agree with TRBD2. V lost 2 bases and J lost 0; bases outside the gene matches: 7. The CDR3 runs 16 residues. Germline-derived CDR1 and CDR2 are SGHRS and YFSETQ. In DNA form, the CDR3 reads TGCGCCAGCAGCTTCGTGGGGACTAGGGGCTCCTACGAGCAGTACTTC. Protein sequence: CASSFVGTRGSYEQYF.

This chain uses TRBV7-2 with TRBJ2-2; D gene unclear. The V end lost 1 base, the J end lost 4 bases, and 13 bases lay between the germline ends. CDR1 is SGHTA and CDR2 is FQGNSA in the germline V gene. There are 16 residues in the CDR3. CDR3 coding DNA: TGTGCCAGCAGCTTAGTATCTAGACCACCCACCGGGGAGCTGTTTTTT. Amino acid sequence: CASSLVSRPPTGELFF.

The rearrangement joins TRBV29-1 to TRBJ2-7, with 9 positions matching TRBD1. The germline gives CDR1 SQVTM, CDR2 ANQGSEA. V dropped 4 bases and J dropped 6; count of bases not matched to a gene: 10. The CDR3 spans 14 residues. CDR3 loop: CSVVRDRDSGEQYF. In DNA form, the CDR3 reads TGCAGCGTTGTCCGGGACAGGGATTCCGGCGAGCAGTACTTC.

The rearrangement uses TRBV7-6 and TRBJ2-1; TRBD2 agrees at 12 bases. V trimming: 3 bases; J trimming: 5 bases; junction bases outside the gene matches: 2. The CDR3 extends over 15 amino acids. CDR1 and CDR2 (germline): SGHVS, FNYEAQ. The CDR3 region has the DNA TGTGCCAGCAGCTTCACTAGCGGGAGGAACAATGAGCAGTTCTTC. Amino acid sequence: CASSFTSGRNNEQFF.

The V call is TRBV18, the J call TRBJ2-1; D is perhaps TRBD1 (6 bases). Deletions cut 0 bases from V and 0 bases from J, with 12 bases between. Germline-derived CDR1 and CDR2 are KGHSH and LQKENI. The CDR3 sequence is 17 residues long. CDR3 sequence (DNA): TGTGCCAGCTCACCACCTTTGCAGGGGAGCTCCTACAATGAGCAGTTCTTC. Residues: CASSPPLQGSSYNEQFF.

In nucleotides, the CDR3 is TGTGCCATCAGTGAGTTCAGGGGCTATGGCTACACCTTC. Translated, it gives CAISEFRGYGYTF. The chain has TRBV10-3 and TRBJ1-2, with a possible D match to TRBD1 (6 bases). This CDR3 contains 13 residues. The ends were cut back, 1 base at V and 4 bases at J, with 7 bases in the middle. The germline gives CDR1 ENHRY, CDR2 SYGVKD.